The source of this T cell receptor (beta chain) is a study of CD8+CD57+ T cells in acquired aplastic anemia. Looked up from germline, CDR1 is LGHNA and CDR2 is YNFKEQ. CDR3 length equals 14 residues. As concerns this clonotype: Sequence at one end of the junction differs from germline and may be a read error.

The patients chosen for sequencing had shown expansion of CD8+CD57+ cells (detected by flow cytometry). The TCR beta profiling, which covered VDJ combination and CDR3 sequence, was carried out using genomic DNA as the template. In TCRdb, the reads were re-called with MiXCR into one record per CDR3 protein. The sample yields over 150,000 distinct CDR3 sequences, 63% seen once. Sample: sorted CD4+, CD8+, or CD8+CD57+ T cells (not recorded which) from PBMCs. This clonotype originated in a human donor with aplastic anemia. The chain employs TRBV4-2 and TRBJ1-1; D is undetermined. DNA of the CDR3: TGTGCCAGCAGCTTAGGCCAGGTGAACGCTGAAGCTTTCTTT. It yields the protein CASSLGQVNAEAFF.